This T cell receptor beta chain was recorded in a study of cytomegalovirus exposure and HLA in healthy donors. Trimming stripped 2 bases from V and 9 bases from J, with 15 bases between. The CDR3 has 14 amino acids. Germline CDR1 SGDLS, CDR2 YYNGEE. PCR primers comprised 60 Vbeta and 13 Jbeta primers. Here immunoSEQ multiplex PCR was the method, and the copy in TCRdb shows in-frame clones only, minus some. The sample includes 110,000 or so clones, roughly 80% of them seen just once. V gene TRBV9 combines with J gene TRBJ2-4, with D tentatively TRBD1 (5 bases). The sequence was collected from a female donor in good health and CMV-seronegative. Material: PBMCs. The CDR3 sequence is CASSVGQGEVIQYF. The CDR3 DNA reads TGTGCCAGCAGCGTGGGCCAGGGTGAGGTCATTCAGTACTTC.